This T cell receptor beta chain appears in the sequencing data of a study of T cell repertoires in ileal Crohn's disease. Assay used: immunoSEQ multiplex PCR; TCRdb lists only in-frame clones, some missing. In the table there are roughly 62,000 clones, 85% to 90% of which are singletons. CDR3 length: 12 amino acids. Germline V lookup: CDR1 MNHEY, CDR2 SMNVEV (reference sequence). V shed 9 bases and J shed 4 bases, with 13 bases lying between them. Time point noted: neoterminal ileum biopsy at postoperative endoscopy, about 6 months after surgery. The chain recombines TRBV27 with TRBJ2-7; tentative D call: TRBD2 (5 bases). This clonotype was obtained from an adult with Crohn's disease. Material for sequencing was ileal tissue. The CDR3 nucleotides read TGTGCCAGTTCCCGGAGCGGATACGAGCAGTACTTC. This sequence encodes CASSRSGYEQYF.